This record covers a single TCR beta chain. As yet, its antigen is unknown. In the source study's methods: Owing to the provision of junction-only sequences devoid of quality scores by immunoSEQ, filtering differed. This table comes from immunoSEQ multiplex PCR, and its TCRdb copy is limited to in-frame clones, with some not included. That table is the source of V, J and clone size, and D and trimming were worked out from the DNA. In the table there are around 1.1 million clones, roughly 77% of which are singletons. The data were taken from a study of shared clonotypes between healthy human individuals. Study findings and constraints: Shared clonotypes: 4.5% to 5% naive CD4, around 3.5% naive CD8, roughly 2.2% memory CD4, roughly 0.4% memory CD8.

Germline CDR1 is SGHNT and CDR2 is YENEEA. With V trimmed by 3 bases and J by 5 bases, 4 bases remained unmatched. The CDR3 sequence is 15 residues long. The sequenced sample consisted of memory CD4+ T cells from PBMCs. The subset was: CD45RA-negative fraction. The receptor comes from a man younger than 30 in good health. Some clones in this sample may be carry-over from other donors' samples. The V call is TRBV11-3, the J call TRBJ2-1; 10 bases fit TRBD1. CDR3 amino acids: CASSFGTGANNEQFF. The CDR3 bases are TGTGCCAGCAGCTTCGGGACAGGGGCGAACAATGAGCAGTTCTTC.